This entry lists 8 T cell receptor beta chains sequenced from one sample in a study of T cells in women clearing cervical HPV infection. This table comes from immunoSEQ multiplex PCR, and its TCRdb copy is limited to in-frame clones, with some not included. Reported are roughly 23,000 clones; the ten largest clones contain approximately 5%. Sequencing used blood buffy coat. These receptors were obtained from a woman aged 18 to 75 with a cervical HPV16 infection that either progressed to CIN3+ or cleared (not recorded which).

A remark on this clone: The CDR3 end falls 3 residues outside the read, so it is completed with the germline J gene. The rearrangement uses TRBV19 and TRBJ1-2, with D possibly TRBD1 on 5 matching bases. The germline gives CDR1 LNHDA, CDR2 SQIVND (reference sequence). The ends were cut back, 8 bases at V and 2 bases at J, with 27 bases in the middle. The CDR3 runs to 18 residues. CDR3 amino acids: CASGGGLTVPYLNYGYTF. Partial CDR3 DNA: TGTGCCAGTGGGGGGGGTCTGACAGTGCCCTACCTAAACTATGGC. The full variable domain, rest sourced from reference TRBV19 and TRBJ1-2, is DGGITQSPKYLFRKEGQNVTLSCEQNLNHDAMYWYRQDPGQGLRLIYYSQIVNDFQKGDIAEGYSVSREKKESFPLTVTSAQKNPTAFYLCASGGGLTVPYLNYGYTFGSGTRLTVV.

With regard to this clone: The read gets to within 3 residues of the CDR3 end, and the germline J gene fills in the rest. The gene calls are TRBV10-2 and TRBJ2-7; 9 positions agree with TRBD2. The germline V gene encodes CDR1 WSHSY and CDR2 SAAADI. The CDR3 covers 13 residues. V trimming: 10 bases; J trimming: 5 bases; junction bases outside the gene matches: 9. The CDR3 region is CATDSGSVHEQYF. Incomplete CDR3 DNA: TGCGCCACTGATAGCGGGAGCGTGCACGAG.

Note on this clone: The read terminates 3 residues ahead of where the CDR3 ends, so the germline J gene completes it. The chain has TRBV5-1 and TRBJ2-1; D might be TRBD2 (5 bases). Germline CDR1 and CDR2: SGHRS and YFSETQ. V lost 4 bases and J lost 0, with 17 bases in between. The CDR3 consists of 17 residues. CDR3 sequence reads: CASSATRGPSSYNEQFF. Incomplete CDR3 DNA: TGCGCCAGCAGCGCAACAAGAGGGCCCAGCTCCTACAATGAG. The variable domain in full, with the rest retrieved from reference TRBV5-1 and TRBJ2-1, is KAGVTQTPRYLIKTRGQQVTLSCSPISGHRSVSWYQQTPGQGLQFLFEYFSETQRNKGNFPGRFSGRQFSNSRSEMNVSTLELGDSALYLCASSATRGPSSYNEQFFGPGTRLTVL.

As concerns this clone: The read gets to within 3 residues of the CDR3 end, and the germline J gene fills in the rest. The rearrangement links TRBV10-3 to TRBJ2-3; D may be TRBD1 (5 bases). Between the trimmed V and J ends, which lost 2 bases and 0 bases, there was a span of 18 bases. Per germline, CDR1 ENHRY and CDR2 SYGVKD. This CDR3 is 18 amino acids long. The covered CDR3 bases are TGTGCCATCAGTGAGGGGGATTGGTATGGGGCGAGCACAGATACG. This codes for CAISEGDWYGASTDT. Given in full, the CDR3 is CAISEGDWYGASTDTQYF.

Concerning this clone itself: The read is 3 residues too short to cover the CDR3 end, so that end is filled in from the germline J gene. The rearrangement links TRBV11-2 to TRBJ1-1; D is uncertain. Germline loops: CDR1 SGHAT, CDR2 FQNNGV. The length of the CDR3 is 11 residues. Trimming pared 1 base from V and 7 bases from J, leaving 4 bases between. The CDR3 DNA, read in part, is TGTGCCAGCAGCTTAGTCCGTGAA. It yields the protein CASSLVRE. The CDR3 in full is CASSLVREAFF.

As for this clone: The read falls 3 residues short of the CDR3 end, and the missing part is taken from the germline J gene. The chain employs TRBV7-9 and TRBJ1-2; D not resolved. Germline CDR1 SEHNR, CDR2 FQNEAQ (reference sequence). The CDR3 is 15 amino acids. CDR3 sequence reads: CASSTPGGRAYDYTF. The DNA read from the CDR3 is TGTGCCAGCAGCACTCCGGGCGGGAGGGCCTACGAC.

A note on this clone: Read sequence stops 3 residues before the CDR3 end, and the germline J gene provides the missing end. The V and J genes are TRBV20-1 and TRBJ2-7, with D perhaps TRBD1 (6 bases). The V and J ends lost 5 bases and 0 bases respectively, with 11 bases between them. CDR3 length equals 13 residues. Germline CDR1 reads DFQATT; CDR2 reads SNEGSKA (reference sequence). Incomplete CDR3 DNA: TGCAGTGCTTACAGGGACCTCTCCTACGAG. It translates to CSAYRDLSYE. The complete CDR3 sequence is CSAYRDLSYEQYF.

Note on this clone: Within the sample, other DNA sequences also encode this same CDR3. Incomplete CDR3 DNA: TGTGCCTGGAGCCCAGGGCACTCTGGAAACACC. Amino acid sequence: CAWSPGHSGNT. The entire CDR3 is CAWSPGHSGNTIYF. V gene TRBV30 combines with J gene TRBJ1-3; a possible D gene is TRBD1 (5 bases). The read comes to an end 3 residues before the CDR3 does, leaving the germline J gene to fill in the end. Germline assignment: CDR1 GTSNPN and CDR2 SVGIG (reference sequence). The V and J ends lost 3 bases and 0 bases respectively, with 9 bases between them. This CDR3 region has 14 residues.